This T cell receptor (beta chain) was profiled in a study of OX40 agonist ivuxolimab in advanced cancers. About the study: Administration of intravenous ivuxolimab to patients occurred every 2 weeks at 0.01 to 10 mg/kg. Earlier anti-PD-1, anti-PD-L1 or anti-CTLA-4 therapy was permitted; 40% had received some.

This clone has a handful of counts. Sequenced by immunoSEQ multiplex PCR; TCRdb stores in-frame clones only, minus some. The table has roughly 100,000 clones, roughly four fifths seen once. The sequence was obtained from an adult with an advanced solid tumor such as melanoma, head and neck, liver or kidney cancer. The sample consisted of CD4+ or CD8+ T cells sorted from blood, taken in a trial of the OX40 agonist ivuxolimab.

The chain's CDR3 is CASSNYREQFF. CDR3 DNA sequence: TGTGCCAGCAGCAACTATAGGGAGCAGTTCTTC. The V and J genes are TRBV11-3 and TRBJ2-1, with D uncertain. Deletions cut 5 bases from V and 10 bases from J, with 9 bases between. CDR1 and CDR2 from the germline V gene are SGHNT and YENEEA. This CDR3 is built from 11 residues.